This TCR beta chain came from a study of blood T cells in healthy people across ages. The wider study: When template switching was applied, about one barcoded beta molecule was captured per two T cells.

Per individual sample, total RNA of at least 5 micrograms was extracted. The CDR3 sequence is 14 residues long. The V and J ends lost 6 bases and 3 bases respectively, with 14 bases between them. Through a sample-barcoded 5' primer and a J-beta primer mix, a second PCR was run for about 7 to 12 cycles. Every cDNA molecule carried a tag from a template-switch adaptor bearing 12 random nucleotides. TCRdb reprocessed the 5' RACE reads with MiXCR, giving one entry per CDR3 protein. The data contain roughly 1,500,000 distinct CDR3 sequences, 42% of them singletons. Study-wide results and caveats: Relative to aged donors, long-lived donors carried more naive CD4+ cells and displayed higher diversity.

Remarks on this clonotype: Its cognate antigen is unknown.

This sequence joins TRBV12-3 or TRBV12-4 and TRBJ1-1, with D tentatively TRBD1 (5 bases). Sequenced: blood. This receptor was obtained from a woman between 18 and 29 years old in good health. CDR3 nucleotides: TGTGCCAGCAGAACTGACAGAGGCCACACTGAAGCTTTCTTT. The encoded protein is CASRTDRGHTEAFF.